This is a list of T cell receptor beta chains from one sample in a study of radiotherapy plus CTLA-4 blockade in lung cancer. Profiling relied on immunoSEQ multiplex PCR, and the TCRdb table lists in-frame clones only, not all of them. Here the sample spans more than 75,000 clones, around 84% being singletons. The sample here was peripheral blood, taken from a patient treated with radiotherapy plus ipilimumab. Receptors originate from a human donor with non-small cell lung cancer who had stable disease on radiotherapy plus ipilimumab. CDR3s include the opening cysteine and the closing phenylalanine or tryptophan. D genes are given only for firm matches. The size field is filled for only some rows; it gives once, few, many or a size class.

J: TRBJ2-2
length: 15
size: .
D: .
V: TRBV5-1
CDR3: CASQMVTGNTGELFF
DNA: TGCGCCAGCCAAATGGTGACGGGGAACACCGGGGAGCTGTTTTTT

J: TRBJ2-1
length: 14
size: .
D: TRBD2
V: TRBV9
CDR3: CASSPREGTIEQFF
DNA: TGTGCCAGCAGCCCCCGAGAAGGGACTATTGAGCAGTTCTTC

J: TRBJ1-1
length: 14
size: .
D: TRBD1
V: TRBV2
CDR3: CASRRQGLGAEAFF
DNA: TGTGCCAGCAGGCGACAGGGTCTTGGGGCTGAAGCTTTCTTT

J: TRBJ2-3
length: 15
size: .
D: .
V: TRBV5-1
CDR3: CASSLIGSLTDTQYF
DNA: TGCGCCAGCAGCTTAATTGGCTCGCTCACAGATACGCAGTATTTT

J: TRBJ1-5
length: 14
size: .
D: .
V: TRBV9
CDR3: CASSEGYSNQPQHF
DNA: TGTGCCAGCAGCGAGGGATATAGCAATCAGCCCCAGCATTTT

J: TRBJ2-2
length: 16
size: .
D: TRBD2
V: TRBV9
CDR3: CASSGTSTPDAGELFF
DNA: TGTGCCAGCAGCGGGACTAGCACACCCGACGCCGGGGAGCTGTTTTTT

J: TRBJ1-3
length: 14
size: .
D: .
V: TRBV9
CDR3: CASSARSSGNTIYF
DNA: TGTGCCAGCAGCGCGCGGAGCTCTGGAAACACCATATATTTT

J: TRBJ2-3
length: 16
size: .
D: .
V: TRBV9
CDR3: CASSEAAGDFTDTQYF
DNA: TGTGCCAGCAGCGAGGCCGCCGGGGATTTCACAGATACGCAGTATTTT

J: TRBJ2-1
length: 21
size: .
D: TRBD2
V: TRBV15
CDR3: CATSREGFRGAGLAGYNEQFF
DNA: TGTGCCACCAGCAGAGAAGGGTTTAGGGGGGCAGGACTAGCGGGTTACAATGAGCAGTTCTTC

J: TRBJ1-5
length: 15
size: few
D: .
V: TRBV7-9
CDR3: CASSLGDGSNQPQHF
DNA: TGTGCCAGCAGCTTAGGTGACGGCAGCAATCAGCCCCAGCATTTT

J: TRBJ1-5
length: 14
size: .
D: .
V: TRBV7-8
CDR3: CASSFSGDNQPQHF
DNA: TGTGCCAGCAGCTTTTCAGGGGATAATCAGCCCCAGCATTTT

J: TRBJ2-2
length: 14
size: .
D: TRBD1
V: TRBV15
CDR3: CATSKDRETGELFF
DNA: TGTGCCACCAGTAAGGACAGGGAGACCGGGGAGCTGTTTTTT

J: TRBJ2-3
length: 13
size: .
D: .
V: TRBV5-1
CDR3: CASSSGRLHTQYF
DNA: TGCGCCAGCAGCTCCGGACGGCTACATACGCAGTATTTT

J: TRBJ1-2
length: 15
size: .
D: TRBD1
V: TRBV18
CDR3: CASSPTGGNHYGYTF
DNA: TGTGCCAGCTCCCCGACAGGGGGCAACCACTATGGCTACACCTTC

J: TRBJ1-2
length: 14
size: .
D: .
V: TRBV5-6
CDR3: CASSLWRGGYGYTF
DNA: TGTGCCAGCAGCTTGTGGCGGGGTGGCTATGGCTACACCTTC

J: TRBJ2-2
length: 15
size: .
D: .
V: TRBV7-3
CDR3: CASSYTPPPTGELFF
DNA: TGTGCCAGCAGCTACACCCCACCACCCACCGGGGAGCTGTTTTTT

J: TRBJ1-2
length: 16
size: .
D: TRBD1
V: TRBV5-4
CDR3: CASSRGTGGSNYGYTF
DNA: TGTGCCAGCAGCCGCGGGACAGGGGGTTCGAACTATGGCTACACCTTC

J: TRBJ1-3
length: 16
size: .
D: .
V: TRBV7-8
CDR3: CASSLPTGMAGNTIYF
DNA: TGTGCCAGCAGCCTCCCAACAGGGATGGCTGGAAACACCATATATTTT

J: TRBJ2-1
length: 17
size: .
D: TRBD2
V: TRBV28
CDR3: CASSLLGLAGASNEQFF
DNA: TGTGCCAGCAGTTTACTGGGACTAGCGGGAGCGAGTAATGAGCAGTTCTTC

J: TRBJ2-1
length: 17
size: .
D: TRBD2
V: TRBV4-2
CDR3: CASSQVGGDARYNEQFF
DNA: TGTGCCAGCAGCCAAGTGGGAGGGGACGCCCGATACAATGAGCAGTTCTTC

J: TRBJ1-2
length: 13
size: .
D: .
V: TRBV29-1
CDR3: CSGGGGGAYGYTF
DNA: TGCAGCGGGGGGGGTGGGGGGGCCTATGGCTACACCTTC

J: TRBJ2-1
length: 17
size: .
D: .
V: TRBV2
CDR3: CASSEGLLIISYNEQFF
DNA: TGTGCCAGCAGTGAAGGGCTGCTAATTATCTCCTACAATGAGCAGTTCTTC

J: TRBJ2-3
length: 14
size: .
D: .
V: TRBV11-2
CDR3: CASSLAGSTDTQYF
DNA: TGTGCCAGCAGCTTAGCGGGCAGCACAGATACGCAGTATTTT

J: TRBJ2-3
length: 14
size: .
D: TRBD2
V: TRBV6-4
CDR3: CASSAAGGVDTQYF
DNA: TGTGCCAGCAGTGCTGCGGGGGGAGTAGATACGCAGTATTTT

J: TRBJ2-3
length: 16
size: .
D: TRBD1
V: TRBV5-1
CDR3: CASSLEGQGVVDTQYF
DNA: TGCGCCAGCAGCTTGGAGGGACAGGGGGTTGTGGATACGCAGTATTTT

J: TRBJ2-3
length: 13
size: .
D: .
V: TRBV18
CDR3: CASSPQRVDTQYF
DNA: TGTGCCAGCTCACCGCAGAGGGTCGATACGCAGTATTTT